This T cell receptor (beta chain) was retrieved from a study of blood T cell repertoires in COVID-19. Turning to the study itself: PBMCs, B-cell-depleted T cells, or T cells provided the cDNA or gDNA that made up the material.

Produced via immunoSEQ multiplex PCR; TCRdb's table is partial and in-frame only. The data show around 130,000 clones, approximately 89% seen once. Germline loops: CDR1 SGHRS, CDR2 YFSETQ. The CDR3 length is 15 residues. Between the trimmed V and J ends, which lost 5 bases and 5 bases, there was a span of 17 bases. V is TRBV5-1 and J is TRBJ2-1; D is undetermined. The source material was peripheral blood. This receptor was taken from a man in his 60s with active or convalescent COVID-19. The CDR3 DNA is TGCGCCAGCAGGCTCCTAACCACCCGCCACAATGAGCAGTTCTTC. Translation gives CASRLLTTRHNEQFF.